Following are 17 T cell receptor beta chains from one sample sequenced in a study of blood T cells in healthy people across ages. A second PCR, run for roughly 6 to 11 cycles, used a sample-barcoded 5' primer plus a J-beta primer mix. TCRdb reanalysed the 5' RACE reads using MiXCR and keeps one entry per CDR3 protein. Here the sample spans about 750,000 distinct CDR3 sequences, 53% being singletons. Input material: blood. Receptor source: a man aged 80 or over in good health.

This clonotype was recorded a few times. Compared with germline, one end of the junction differs, possibly owing to a read error. The chain carries TRBV20-1 and TRBJ1-5; D gene uncertain. The CDR3 is made up of 12 amino acids. Germline V gene lookup returns CDR1 DFQATT and CDR2 SNEGSKA (reference sequence). The CDR3 sequence is CSATWRDQPQHF. The CDR3 nucleotides are TGTAGTGCTACGTGGCGGGATCAGCCCCAGCATTTT.

The chain combines TRBV9 with TRBJ2-6; D gene uncertain. Trimming stripped 0 bases from V and 2 bases from J, with 6 bases between. Germline V CDR1 and CDR2: SGDLS, YYNGEE. The CDR3 contains 15 residues. The CDR3 sequence is CASSVALAGANVLTF. Here the CDR3 DNA reads TGTGCCAGCAGCGTAGCACTGGCTGGGGCCAACGTCCTGACTTTC.

The rearrangement uses TRBV4-2 and TRBJ2-5, with D perhaps TRBD2 (6 bases). CDR3 length equals 15 residues. Germline V gene lookup returns CDR1 LGHNA and CDR2 YNFKEQ. V was trimmed by 1 base and J by 11 bases, leaving 20 bases between them. CDR3 protein: CASSQVETRRDEQYF. In nucleotides, the CDR3 is TGTGCCAGCAGCCAAGTCGAGACTAGACGCGATGAGCAGTACTTC.

The chain couples TRBV7-2 to TRBJ2-7, with TRBD2 identical over 8 bases. Germline V gene sequence: CDR1 SGHTA, CDR2 FQGNSA. J lost 3 bases, V lost 4 bases, and 11 bases had no gene match. The CDR3 covers 16 residues. DNA for the CDR3: TGTGCCAGCAGCTCCCTGACGAGCGGGAGACTCTACGAGCAGTACTTC. Its protein product is CASSSLTSGRLYEQYF. Looking up the rest from reference TRBV7-2 and TRBJ2-7 gives the full variable domain: GAGVSQSPSNKVTEKGKDVELRCDPISGHTALYWYRQSLGQGLEFLIYFQGNSAPDKSGLPSDRFSAERTGGSVSTLTIQRTQQEDSAVYLCASSSLTSGRLYEQYFGPGTRLTVT.

This rearrangement joins TRBV20-1 to TRBJ2-1; 11 nucleotides agree with TRBD2. The germline gives CDR1 DFQATT, CDR2 SNEGSKA (reference sequence). V lost 7 bases, J lost 6 bases, and 2 bases stayed unmatched. The CDR3 covers 12 residues. The CDR3 nucleotides read TGCAGTGGACTAGCGGGGATCAATGAGCAGTTCTTC. Translated: CSGLAGINEQFF.

V usage is TRBV5-1 and J usage is TRBJ2-1; 9 bases align to TRBD2. Germline trimming cut 0 bases from V and 1 base from J; bases unmatched to any gene: 8. Germline V gives CDR1 SGHRS, CDR2 YFSETQ. The CDR3 length is 18 residues. CDR3 coding DNA: TGCGCCAGCAGCTTGGGTCGAGGAGCGGGAGGATCCTACAATGAGCAGTTCTTC. Translation: CASSLGRGAGGSYNEQFF.

This clonotype showed up just a few times. This chain joins TRBV7-3 and TRBJ2-1; no definite D call. This CDR3 is 13 amino acids long. V was shortened by 0 bases and J by 6 bases, with 6 bases between the two germline ends. CDR1 SGHTA and CDR2 FQGTGA come from the germline V gene. The CDR3 nucleotides are TGTGCCAGCAGCTTAACGTTAGCCAATGAGCAGTTCTTC. This gives the protein CASSLTLANEQFF. Complete variable domain (other parts from reference TRBV7-3 and TRBJ2-1): GAGVSQTPSNKVTEKGKYVELRCDPISGHTALYWYRQSLGQGPEFLIYFQGTGAADDSGLPNDRFFAVRPEGSVSTLKIQRTERGDSAVYLCASSLTLANEQFFGPGTRLTVL.

The chain employs TRBV2 and TRBJ2-7; weak D call: TRBD2 (5 bases). Germline values: CDR1 SNHLY, CDR2 FYNNEI. The CDR3 consists of 12 residues. Trimming removed 6 bases at V and 2 bases at J, with 8 bases between. The CDR3 reads CASRVTTYEQYF. The CDR3 DNA follows: TGTGCCAGCAGGGTGACTACCTACGAGCAGTACTTC.

The chain joins TRBV7-2 to TRBJ2-2, with D uncertain. V was pared by 5 bases and J by 1 base, with 8 bases between. The CDR3 consists of 14 residues. The V gene's germline CDR1 is SGHTA and CDR2 FQGNSA. The CDR3 region is CASSKSRNTGELFF. The CDR3 nucleotides are TGTGCCAGCAGCAAAAGCAGGAACACCGGGGAGCTGTTTTTT.

The V and J genes are TRBV24-1 and TRBJ2-5; a weak D match, TRBD2 (7 bases). V shed 6 bases and J shed 1 base, with 17 bases lying between them. There are 16 residues in the CDR3. Looked up from germline, CDR1 is KGHDR and CDR2 is SFDVKD. For the CDR3, the DNA is TGTGCCACCAGTCCGGGGCGAGGGGGGGTCCAAGAGACCCAGTACTTC. Translating it yields CATSPGRGGVQETQYF.

The CDR3 DNA reads as TGTGCCAGCAGTCTCATGGGCAGCCCCTATTATGGCTACACCTTC. This sequence encodes CASSLMGSPYYGYTF. The chain has TRBV12-3 or TRBV12-4 and TRBJ1-2; D not resolved. The CDR3 is 15 amino acids. The V end lost 5 bases, the J end lost 5 bases, and 18 bases lay between the germline ends.

V usage is TRBV6-5 and J usage is TRBJ2-1, with 7 bases matching TRBD1. The J call may be faulty, since TRBJ2-7 better matches the DNA end. Looked up from germline, CDR1 is MNHEY and CDR2 is SVGAGI. The CDR3 has 14 amino acids. The CDR3 loop reads CASSYSWTGYEQYF. Here the CDR3 DNA reads TGTGCCAGCAGTTACTCGTGGACAGGCTACGAGCAGTACTTC.

J is TRBJ1-2 and V is TRBV29-1; tentative D call: TRBD1 (6 bases). The CDR3 consists of 13 residues. V shed 5 bases and J shed 8 bases, with 18 bases lying between them. The V gene's germline CDR1 is SQVTM and CDR2 ANQGSEA. Here the CDR3 DNA reads TGCAGCGTTCGGGGGGCTGGGGTCGAAGGCTACACCTTC. This translates into CSVRGAGVEGYTF.

The rearrangement joins TRBV2 to TRBJ2-1, with a possible D match to TRBD1 (5 bases). The germline CDR1 and CDR2 sequences are SNHLY and FYNNEI. V was shortened by 6 bases and J by 0 bases, with 12 bases between the two germline ends. The length of the CDR3 is 15 residues. The CDR3, as DNA: TGTGCCAGCAGGATGACAGCGAGCTCCTACAATGAGCAGTTCTTC. Translated: CASRMTASSYNEQFF.

As DNA, the CDR3 is TGTGCCAGCAGCCAAGAGGCCCCCGTGACAGCTCGCTACGAGCAGTACTTC. Translated: CASSQEAPVTARYEQYF. The rearrangement links TRBV4-2 to TRBJ2-7; D is perhaps TRBD1 (5 bases). The germline CDR1 and CDR2 sequences are LGHNA and YNFKEQ. V was trimmed by 0 bases and J by 3 bases, leaving 18 bases between them. The CDR3 runs 17 residues.

This clonotype was counted only a few times. V is TRBV20-1 and J is TRBJ2-7; D is unclear. CDR1 is DFQATT, CDR2 SNEGSKA, per germline (reference sequence). The CDR3 has 14 residues. The V end lost 3 bases, the J end lost 6 bases, and 18 bases lay between the germline ends. The CDR3 DNA reads TGCAGTGCTAGTAGTATGGGTTTAGGGTCCGAGCAGTACTTC. Protein sequence: CSASSMGLGSEQYF.

V gene TRBV6-2 or TRBV6-3 combines with J gene TRBJ1-1, with TRBD1 matching over 7 bases. The ends lost 7 bases at V and 0 bases at J; junction bases unmatched: 5. The CDR3 extends over 14 amino acids. Germline CDR1 is MNHEY and CDR2 is SVGEGT. The CDR3 DNA is TGTGCCAGCATTAACGACAGGGTGAACACTGAAGCTTTCTTT. Protein product: CASINDRVNTEAFF.